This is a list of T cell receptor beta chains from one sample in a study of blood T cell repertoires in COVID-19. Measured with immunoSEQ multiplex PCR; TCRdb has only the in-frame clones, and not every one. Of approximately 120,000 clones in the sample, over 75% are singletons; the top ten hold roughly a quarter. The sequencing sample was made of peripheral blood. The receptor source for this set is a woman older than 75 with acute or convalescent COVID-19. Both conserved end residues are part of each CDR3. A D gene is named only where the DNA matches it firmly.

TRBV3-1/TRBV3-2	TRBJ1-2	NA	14	CASSHHQGNYGYTF
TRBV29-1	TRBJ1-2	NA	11	CSVEQGGGYTF
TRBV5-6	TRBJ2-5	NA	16	CASSLFQRANQETQYF
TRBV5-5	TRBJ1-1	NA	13	CASSSGFRSEAFF
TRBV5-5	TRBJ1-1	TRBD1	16	CASSPIGGRGYTEAFF
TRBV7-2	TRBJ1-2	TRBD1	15	CASSSPPGQGYGYTF
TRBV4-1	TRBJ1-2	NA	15	CASSQANQGDYGYTF
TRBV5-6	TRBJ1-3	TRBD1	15	CASSSTTGPGNTIYF
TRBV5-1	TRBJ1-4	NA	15	CASSSTGNYNEKLFF
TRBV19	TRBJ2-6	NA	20	CASSPLTGLGWQAGANVLTF
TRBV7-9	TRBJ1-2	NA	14	CASSPQGRLAGYTF
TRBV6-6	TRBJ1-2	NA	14	CASSPTGLVYGYTF
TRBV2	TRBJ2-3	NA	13	CASKSQVLNTQYF
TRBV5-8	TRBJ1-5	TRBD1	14	CASSLQGANQPQHF
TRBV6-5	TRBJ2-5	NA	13	CASSPTSKETQYF
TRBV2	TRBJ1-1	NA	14	CASSNRVGNTEAFF
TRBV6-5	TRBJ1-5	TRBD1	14	CASSPTGGGQPQHF
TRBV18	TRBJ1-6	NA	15	CASSMGQGNNSPLHF
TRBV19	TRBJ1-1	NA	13	CASSIGEYTEAFF
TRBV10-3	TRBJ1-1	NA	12	CAINRDNTEAFF
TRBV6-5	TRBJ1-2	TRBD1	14	CASIPGQRTYGYTF
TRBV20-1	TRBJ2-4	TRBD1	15	CSASGTGDRENIQYF
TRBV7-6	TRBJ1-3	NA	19	CASSLGGAGEIFSGNTIYF
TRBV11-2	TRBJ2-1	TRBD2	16	CASSSRLADLYNEQFF
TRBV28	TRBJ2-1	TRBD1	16	CASNPTNRGPTNEQFF
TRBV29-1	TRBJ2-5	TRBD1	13	CSAGTGGQETQYF
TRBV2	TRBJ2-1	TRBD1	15	CASSGQGVDYNEQFF
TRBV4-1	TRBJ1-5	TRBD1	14	CASSLQGGDQPQHF
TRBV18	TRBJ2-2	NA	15	CASSPGGGLTGELFF
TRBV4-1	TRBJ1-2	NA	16	CASSQDETGRHYGYTF
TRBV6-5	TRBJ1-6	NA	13	CASSSARDSPLHF